This TCR beta chain was captured by sequencing in a study of PD-L1 blockade in urothelial cancer. The wider study: Starting in the mid-2010s, patients were given atezolizumab (1,200 mg intravenously every 3 weeks). About 90% of the 29 patients were men who had bladder-origin urothelial cancer. The researchers analyzed blood 3 weeks (second dose) and 6 weeks after treatment start.

The repertoire was sequenced with immunoSEQ multiplex PCR; TCRdb's copy has only in-frame clones and lacks some. The sample lists about 130,000 clones; about 81% were seen once. Indicated time point: pretreatment peripheral blood. Enrolled patients showed locally advanced or metastatic urothelial carcinoma. The source material was PBMCs, sampled around atezolizumab (anti-PD-L1) treatment. This clonotype was obtained from a man aged 45 to 65 with urothelial cancer.

The CDR3 DNA reads TGTGCCAGTACCAGGACACGTTCTAACTATGGCTACACCTTC. Translation gives CASTRTRSNYGYTF. The V and J genes are TRBV19 and TRBJ1-2; TRBD1 is a possible D gene (5 bases). CDR3 length: 14 amino acids. Per the germline V gene, CDR1 is LNHDA and CDR2 is SQIVND (reference sequence). V was shortened by 7 bases and J by 0 bases, with 12 bases between the two germline ends. The variable domain in full, completed from reference TRBV19 and TRBJ1-2, reads DGGITQSPKYLFRKEGQNVTLSCEQNLNHDAMYWYRQDPGQGLRLIYYSQIVNDFQKGDIAEGYSVSREKKESFPLTVTSAQKNPTAFYLCASTRTRSNYGYTFGSGTRLTVV.